This entry concerns a single T cell receptor beta chain. The clone's antigen remains unknown. Base qualities are missing; no much larger clone stands one base away. TCRbeta CDR3 regions were amplified from genomic DNA using the immunoSEQ Assay, a bias-controlled multiplex PCR. Per the original workflow: Within the assay, amplification of reference gene primers was used to estimate how many nucleated cells each sample contained. To quantify the absolute abundance of each unique TCRbeta CDR3 rearrangement, sequence reads were collapsed and filtered. For each sample, productive Simpson clonality was calculated as the square root of Simpson's diversity index across productive rearrangements. Here the immuneACCESS table is served through TCRdb, limited to in-frame sequences with V and J called. Missing clones are a known gap in these copies; in checked studies unresolved V genes cover under half, and the rest lacks a known reason. V, J and clone size were drawn from that table, and D and trimming were deduced from the DNA. This sample is represented by roughly 140,000 clones; around 91% of them were singletons. The ten top clones hold roughly 15% of the sample.

This sample was taken from a study of blood T cell repertoires in COVID-19 (dated by TCRdb to between 2020 and 2021). Study-level background: Samples from collaborators originated in the United States, Italy and Spain and spanned both the acute and convalescent phases of COVID-19. The material from the prospective study consisted of cDNA or gDNA derived from T cells, B-cell-depleted T cells, or PBMCs. The dataset comprised deeply sampled blood TCRbeta repertoires from subjects exposed to, actively infected with, or recovered from COVID-19. The repertoires were made available in a free public database intended to serve as a resource for research on the immune response to SARS-CoV-2. Samples were obtained from the ongoing ImmuneRACE study (first 160 participants) and from roughly 1,300 subjects provided by 6 global collaborators. A de-identified subject ID, COVID-19 status, age in years and sex were almost always included in the sample metadata. Where available, HLA class I and class II types were obtained from metadata supplied by the sample provider rather than from assay-based typing.

Whole blood was collected in K2EDTA tubes by collaborating institutions according to the institutions' own protocols. For TCRbeta analysis, collaborators shipped samples in one of three forms: frozen whole blood, isolated PBMCs, or DNA extracted from either of those sample types. Reading from cysteine to phenylalanine, the CDR3 counts 14 amino acids. The read is trimmed to its CDR3 DNA, 42 bases read in frame from base 1. Based on the germline V gene, the CDR1 and CDR2 sequences are KGHDR and SFDVKD. The V end gives up 3 bases and the J end 6 bases, leaving 3 bases in the junction not matched to a gene. What the authors observed across the whole study: Clinical and demographic metadata were provided uncurated, with the amount varying by source and participant.

Source material: peripheral blood. The origin of this receptor is a woman between 40 and 50 years old with acute or convalescent COVID-19. The chain is made from TRBV24-1 and TRBJ1-5, with 8 middle bases fitting TRBD1. The DNA reads TGTGCCACCAGTGATCAACAGGGGGGTCAGCCCCAGCATTTT. This encodes CATSDQQGGQPQHF.